The subject of this entry is one T cell receptor beta chain. Its antigen is currently unknown. These data come from a study of long-term antiretroviral therapy in people with HIV. Findings and caveats of the study: Clones expanded before ART dominated the repertoire at all time points. Upon ART, diversity increased but remained lower than transplant donor controls.

V was clipped by 3 bases and J by 1 base, with 6 bases between them. CDR1 WNHNN and CDR2 SYGVQD come from the germline V gene (reference sequence). CDR3 length: 13 amino acids. A v3.0 immunoSEQ assay was performed at survey level. The repertoire was sequenced with immunoSEQ multiplex PCR; TCRdb's copy has only in-frame clones and lacks some. The sample consists of more than 11,000 clones, around 80% of them appearing once. This receptor was identified in a man in his forties or fifties with HIV. This material consisted of unsorted PBMCs, taken 1.3 years before starting antiretroviral therapy. V gene TRBV10-1 combines with J gene TRBJ1-1; D might be TRBD1 (5 bases). The CDR3 DNA sequence: TGCGCCAGCAGTGAAAGGGGGAACACTGAAGCTTTCTTT. It specifies CASSERGNTEAFF.